This entry features one T cell receptor beta chain sequence. Its antigen is unknown. The record has no base qualities; no much larger clone is one base away. These data originate in a study of T cells in tumors after PD-1 blockade (dated by TCRdb to 2018 to 2020). In terms of the full investigation: Exclusion criteria were prior checkpoint blockade, use of systemic immunosuppressants, or recent radiotherapy or other anti-cancer therapy within 4 weeks. Pembrolizumab 200 mg every 3 weeks or cemiplimab 350 mg every 2 weeks was administered to patients. While on anti-PD-1 treatment, some of the patients also continued taking daily vismodegib 150 mg. On average, peripheral blood samples yielded roughly 39,000 unique clonotypes and 113,528 TCR templates (range about 24,000-290,000). Paired single-cell RNA and TCR sequencing was performed on site-matched tumors from BCC or SCC patients before and after anti-PD-1 therapy. Bulk TCR sequencing was performed on about 9 peripheral blood samples from about five patients to compare blood and tumor clonotypes. RECIST version 1.1 was used to evaluate clinical response. The paper's findings and limits, for the study overall: The source of novel T cell clones was not identified and could include lymphoid organs or rare unexpanded clones within the tumor or its periphery. About 42% of tumor TCR clonotypes were found in blood, and some novel exhausted tumor clones appeared in pre-treatment blood, suggesting peripheral recruitment.

CDR1 is given as DFQATT and CDR2 as SNEGSKA, both from the germline V gene (reference sequence). The CDR3 runs 10 amino acids, cysteine and phenylalanine included. The retained sequence is limited to the CDR3, 30 bases, with the frame set at the first base. Deletion took 3 bases off V and 6 bases off J, with a span of 5 bases between the germline ends. The immunoSEQ platform was used to carry out deep TCRbeta sequencing. From the authors' description of their analysis: Only productive rearrangements were exported from the immunoSEQ Analyzer for downstream analysis. T cell phenotypes were assigned to bulk TCRbeta clonotypes by matching the clonotypes to single-cell RNA+TCR-seq clones with the same TCRbeta sequence. Clone enrichment in tumor was computed as tumor frequency divided by PBMC frequency from bulk TCR sequencing. TCRs were sorted with GLIPH into specificity groups, meaning clusters of distinct TCRs that share CDR3 motifs and likely recognize common antigens. TCRdb's version of the immuneACCESS table is confined to in-frame rearrangements and falls short of the full clone set. An unresolved V gene accounts for under half of the shortfall where checked; the remainder is of unknown origin. The V and J calls and clone size were taken over from that table, and D and trimming were inferred from the DNA. This sample holds just under 65,000 clones; over 65% were observed only once. The top ten hold around 4.7% of the sample.

The intended sense of this specimen's time point label: after anti-PD-1 therapy. Genomic DNA extracted from tumor biopsies or peripheral blood was used for bulk TCRbeta sequencing, with input ranging from about 600 ng to 6,004 ng. Histologically proven advanced or metastatic basal or squamous cell carcinoma was present in all patients, all of whom were poor candidates for surgical resection. The basal cell carcinoma cohort was made up of 11 patients, and bulk tumor TCR sequencing was performed for about 8 of these patients. The V and J genes are TRBV20-1 and TRBJ1-2, with the identity of the D gene unclear. This receptor was taken from a human donor with basal cell carcinoma. The sequencing here drew on PBMCs, taken after anti-PD-1 treatment. The CDR3 sequence is CSASFNGYTF. Read as DNA, the sequence is TGCAGTGCTAGTTTTAATGGCTACACCTTC.